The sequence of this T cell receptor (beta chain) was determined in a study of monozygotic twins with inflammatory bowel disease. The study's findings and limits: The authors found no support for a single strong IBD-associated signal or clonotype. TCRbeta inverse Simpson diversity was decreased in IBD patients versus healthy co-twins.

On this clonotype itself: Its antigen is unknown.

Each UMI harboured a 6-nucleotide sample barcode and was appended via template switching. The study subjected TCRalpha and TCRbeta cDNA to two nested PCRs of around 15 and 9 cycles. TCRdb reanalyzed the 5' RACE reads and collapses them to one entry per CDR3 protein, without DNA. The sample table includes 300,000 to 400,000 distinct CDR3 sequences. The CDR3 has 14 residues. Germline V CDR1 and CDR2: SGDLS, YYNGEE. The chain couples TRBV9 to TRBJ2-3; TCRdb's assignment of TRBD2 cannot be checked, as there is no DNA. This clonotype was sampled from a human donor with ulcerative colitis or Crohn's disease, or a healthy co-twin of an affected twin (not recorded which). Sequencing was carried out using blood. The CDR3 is CASGVAADTDTQYF.